This T cell receptor (beta chain) originates from a study of blood T cell repertoires in COVID-19. Study at large: PBMCs, B-cell-depleted T cells, or T cells were the source of the cDNA or gDNA that made up the material.

Trimming cost V 3 bases and J 2 bases; bases outside gene matches: 8. The CDR3 sequence is 15 residues long. Germline CDR1 SGDLS, CDR2 YYNGEE. Method: immunoSEQ multiplex PCR; TCRdb's copy keeps in-frame clones and lacks some. The profile shows 400,000 to 450,000 clones, 75% to 90% of them singletons. Sequencing was carried out using peripheral blood. The chain links TRBV9 to TRBJ2-7, with 7 bases matching TRBD2. The receptor was derived from a woman between 25 and 40 years old with active or convalescent COVID-19. CDR3 residues: CASSAGLADTYEQYF. In DNA, the CDR3 is TGTGCCAGCAGCGCGGGGCTAGCGGATACCTACGAGCAGTACTTC.